This T cell receptor (beta chain) was found in a study of CD8 T cells in Susac syndrome. General study results and limits: The study admitted that it had a relatively small number of individuals in its TCR sequencing and HLA analysis.

Germline values: CDR1 SQVTM, CDR2 ANQGSEA. The CDR3 is 14 residues long. J gave up 2 bases and V 7 bases, and 5 bases lay outside the gene matches. A quantity of about 0.5 to 1 ug RNA underwent reverse transcription using random hexamers. TCRdb analysed the immunoSEQ multiplex PCR reads with MiXCR anew, one entry per CDR3 protein. The sample gives over 130,000 distinct CDR3 sequences, roughly 95% of which show up once; 0.11% is in the top ten. On this clonotype: Its antigen is unidentified.

The receptor's source is a human donor with multiple sclerosis. The sequenced sample consisted of CD4+ T cells from PBMCs. The V gene is TRBV29-1, the J gene TRBJ2-3; 11 nucleotides align to TRBD2. DNA of the CDR3: TGCAGCGCCCGACTAGCGGGGTACACAGATACGCAGTATTTT. Translation gives CSARLAGYTDTQYF.